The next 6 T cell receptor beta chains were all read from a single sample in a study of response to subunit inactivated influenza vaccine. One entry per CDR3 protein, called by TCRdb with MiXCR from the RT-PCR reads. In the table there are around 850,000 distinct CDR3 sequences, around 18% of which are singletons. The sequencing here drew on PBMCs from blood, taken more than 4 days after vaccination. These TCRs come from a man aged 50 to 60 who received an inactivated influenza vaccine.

The CDR3 DNA is TGTGCCAGCAGCTTGGGATCGCCGAAGACCCAGTACTTC. This translates into CASSLGSPKTQYF. The chain is built from TRBV5-4 and TRBJ2-5; no clear D gene. CDR3 length: 13 amino acids. The V end was cut by 0 bases, the J end by 6 bases, with 9 bases between. Germline V CDR1 and CDR2: SGHNT, YYREEE (reference sequence).

CDR3 amino acids: CASTLGLAEIYEQYF. The DNA of the CDR3 is TGTGCCAGCACCTTGGGACTAGCGGAAATCTACGAGCAGTACTTC. J is TRBJ2-7 and V is TRBV7-2, with 11 bases aligning to TRBD2. CDR3 length equals 15 residues. J gave up 3 bases and V 7 bases, and 8 bases lay outside the gene matches. The germline gives CDR1 SGHTA, CDR2 FQGNSA.

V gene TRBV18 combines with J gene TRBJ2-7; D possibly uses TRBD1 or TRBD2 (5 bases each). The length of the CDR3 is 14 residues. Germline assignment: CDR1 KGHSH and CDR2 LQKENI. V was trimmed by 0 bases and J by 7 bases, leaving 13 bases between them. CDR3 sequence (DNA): TGTGCCAGCTCACCACCAGGGACCATCGGGGAGCAGTACTTC. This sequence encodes CASSPPGTIGEQYF.

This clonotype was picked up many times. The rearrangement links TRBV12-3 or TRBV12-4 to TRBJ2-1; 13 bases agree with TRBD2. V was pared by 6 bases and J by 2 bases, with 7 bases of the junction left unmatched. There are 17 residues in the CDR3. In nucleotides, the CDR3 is TGTGCCAGCAGCTGGACTAGCGGGAGAATCCCCTACAATGAGCAGTTCTTC. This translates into CASSWTSGRIPYNEQFF.

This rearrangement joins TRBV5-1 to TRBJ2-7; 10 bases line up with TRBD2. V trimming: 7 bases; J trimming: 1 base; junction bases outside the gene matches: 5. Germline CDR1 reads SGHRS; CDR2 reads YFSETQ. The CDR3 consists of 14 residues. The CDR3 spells CASGTSGASYEQYF. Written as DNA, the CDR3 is TGCGCCAGCGGTACTAGCGGGGCTTCCTACGAGCAGTACTTC.

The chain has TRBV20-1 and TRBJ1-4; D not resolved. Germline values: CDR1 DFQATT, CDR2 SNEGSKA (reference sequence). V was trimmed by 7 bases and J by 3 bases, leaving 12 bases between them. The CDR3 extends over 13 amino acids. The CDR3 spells CSVGGEANEKLFF. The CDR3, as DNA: TGCAGTGTTGGCGGTGAAGCTAATGAAAAACTGTTTTTT.